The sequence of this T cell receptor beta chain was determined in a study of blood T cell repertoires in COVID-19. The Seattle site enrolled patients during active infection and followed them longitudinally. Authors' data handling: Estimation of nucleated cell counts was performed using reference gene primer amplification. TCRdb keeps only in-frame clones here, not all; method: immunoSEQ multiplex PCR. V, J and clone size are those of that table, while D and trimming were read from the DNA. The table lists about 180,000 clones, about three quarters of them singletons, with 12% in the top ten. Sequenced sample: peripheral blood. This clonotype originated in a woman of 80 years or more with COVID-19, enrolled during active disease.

CDR3 in amino acids: CASSPGEVGYEQYF. CDR3 nucleotide sequence: TGTGCCAGCAGCCCCGGGGAGGTAGGATACGAGCAGTACTTC. The chain recombines TRBV7-6 with TRBJ2-7; D is possibly TRBD2 (6 bases). V lost 5 bases and J 4 bases, leaving 15 bases between the germline ends. The CDR3 sequence is 14 residues long. Germline V gives CDR1 SGHVS, CDR2 FNYEAQ.